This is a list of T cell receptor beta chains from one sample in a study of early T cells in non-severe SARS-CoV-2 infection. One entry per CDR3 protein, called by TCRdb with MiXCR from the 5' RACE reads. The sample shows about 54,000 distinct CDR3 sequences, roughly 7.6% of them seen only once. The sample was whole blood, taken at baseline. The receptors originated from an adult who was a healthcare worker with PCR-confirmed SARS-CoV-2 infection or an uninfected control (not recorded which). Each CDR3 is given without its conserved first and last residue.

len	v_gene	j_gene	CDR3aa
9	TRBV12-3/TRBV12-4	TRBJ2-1	ASSLGSEQF
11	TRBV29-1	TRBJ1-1	SVEGTENTEAF
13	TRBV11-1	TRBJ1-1	ASSLDWTGNTEAF
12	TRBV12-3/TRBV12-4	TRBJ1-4	ASRLTVGKEKLF
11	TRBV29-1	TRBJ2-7	SVRKGARYEQY
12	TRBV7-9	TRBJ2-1	ASSLDGQDNEQF
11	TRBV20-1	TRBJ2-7	RPIAGGVYEQY
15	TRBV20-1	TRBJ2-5	SARDRTDRVGLETQY
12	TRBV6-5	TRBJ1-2	ASSYSASNYGYT
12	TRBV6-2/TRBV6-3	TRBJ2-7	ASSSPTLSYEQY
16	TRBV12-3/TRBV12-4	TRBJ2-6	ASSVGRDRALGANVLT
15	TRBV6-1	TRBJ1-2	ASSEGDRGRRDFGYT
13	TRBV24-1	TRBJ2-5	ATSDPRTGGETQY
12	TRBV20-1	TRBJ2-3	SARAESLVDTQY
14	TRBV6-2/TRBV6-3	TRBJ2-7	ASSYSNWDKIYEQY
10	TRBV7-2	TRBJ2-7	ASSQYFDEQY
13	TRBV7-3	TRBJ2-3	ATSLGAGETDTQY
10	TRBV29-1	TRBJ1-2	SVDRGWGYYT
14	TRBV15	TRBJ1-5	ATSRVDRGYNQPQH
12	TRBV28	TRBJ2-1	ASRGQGAYNEQF
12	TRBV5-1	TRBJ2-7	ASSFIRRGYEQY
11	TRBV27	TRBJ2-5	ASSLANQETQY
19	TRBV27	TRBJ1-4	ASSSDSLFFSFSATNEKLF
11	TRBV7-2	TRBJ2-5	ASSLEGRQTQY
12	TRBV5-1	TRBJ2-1	ASILGGQSDEQF
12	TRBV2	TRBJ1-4	ASSGDRANEKLF
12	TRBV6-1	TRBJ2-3	ASIPGQFTDTQY